The rows below give T cell receptor beta chains drawn from one sample of a study of HIV-infected children after antiretroviral therapy interruption. MiXCR was run by TCRdb on the 3' RACE reads, yielding one entry per CDR3 protein. The repertoire includes roughly 46,000 distinct CDR3 sequences, around 4.7% of them detected once, and roughly 0.7% sits in the top ten. This specimen consisted of CD45RA+ CD4+ T cells from PBMCs, pooled from several time points, obtained from a donor given antiretroviral therapy, either interrupted or continuous. These TCRs come from a pool of human donors with HIV. CDR3s include the opening cysteine and the closing phenylalanine or tryptophan. D genes are given only for firm matches. Clone size, where shown, is once, few, many, or a class for clones that have expanded.

v_gene	d_gene	j_gene	abundance	CDR3nt	CDR3aa
TRBV4-2	TRBD1	TRBJ2-5	once	TGTGCCAGCAGCCAAGATGAAAGGGGGCTAGAGACCCAGTACTTC	CASSQDERGLETQYF
TRBV20-1	-	TRBJ2-4	many	TGCTCGCAGGTGGGATTAGCCAAAAACATTCAGTACTTC	CSQVGLAKNIQYF
TRBV6-1	TRBD1	TRBJ1-5	-	TGTGCCAGTTCCGAGGGCGGGACAGCTTTTAGCAATCAGCCCCAGCATTTT	CASSEGGTAFSNQPQHF
TRBV29-1	-	TRBJ2-2	many	TGCAGCGTTGAGGAGAACACCGGGGAGCTGTTTTTT	CSVEENTGELFF
TRBV10-3	TRBD1	TRBJ1-2	many	TGTGCCATCAGTGAGTTAGACAGGGCCCACTATGGCTACACCTTC	CAISELDRAHYGYTF
TRBV2	-	TRBJ2-6	many	TGTGCCAGCCGCCAATGGGGTTACTCTGGGGCCAACGTCCTGACTTTC	CASRQWGYSGANVLTF
TRBV3-1	-	TRBJ2-7	many	TGTGCCAGCAGCCCCGGACTCCCCTACGAGCAGTACTTC	CASSPGLPYEQYF
TRBV28	-	TRBJ2-3	many	TGTGCCAGCAGTGATCGGAGGGATACGCAGTATTTT	CASSDRRDTQYF
TRBV20-1	-	TRBJ2-2	many	TGCAGTGCCCCGGGACGGAACACCGGGGAGCTGTTTTTT	CSAPGRNTGELFF
TRBV21-1	-	TRBJ2-3	many	TGTGCCAGCAGCAAACTACAAGCCGCAGGACCGATCGGGGCTTGGGCAGATACGCAGTATTTT	CASSKLQAAGPIGAWADTQYF
TRBV19	TRBD1	TRBJ1-2	many	TGTGCCAGTAAGGGACAGGGATACAATGGCTACACCTTC	CASKGQGYNGYTF
TRBV28	TRBD2	TRBJ2-3	many	TGTGCCAGCAGCCCACGGACTAGCGGGCGAGATACGCAGTATTTT	CASSPRTSGRDTQYF
TRBV2	-	TRBJ1-5	few	TGTGCCACTAACCGGGACGGCTATAGCAATCAGCCCCAGCATTTT	CATNRDGYSNQPQHF
TRBV28	-	TRBJ2-3	many	TGTGCTTTGATCCCCCTTCTGGGGCGCCGGACCGGGGTTCGGGATACGCAGTATTTT	CALIPLLGRRTGVRDTQYF
TRBV10-3	-	TRBJ2-1	many	TGTGCCATCGGAGGCTATGATGAGCAGTTCTTC	CAIGGYDEQFF
TRBV25-1	-	TRBJ2-1	-	TGTGCCAGCAGGGAGACAGCTTTCCACAATGAGCAGTTCTTC	CASRETAFHNEQFF
TRBV6-1	-	TRBJ2-7	few	TGTGCCAGCAGTGAACTTACGTCTAACGAGCAGTACTTC	CASSELTSNEQYF
TRBV4-1	TRBD2	TRBJ2-3	many	TGCGCCAGCAGCCAACCTCTAGCGGGGGCTCGAGATACGCAGTATTTT	CASSQPLAGARDTQYF
TRBV2	-	TRBJ1-5	many	TGTGCCAGCGGGCAGGACGGGAATCAGCCCCAGCATTTT	CASGQDGNQPQHF
TRBV6-6	-	TRBJ2-6	many	TGTGCCAGCCTGGGCCAATCTGGGGCCAACGTCCTGACTTTC	CASLGQSGANVLTF
TRBV7-9	-	TRBJ2-2	-	TGTGCCAGCAGCCCGCCCGCCGGGGAGCTGTTTTTT	CASSPPAGELFF
TRBV5-1	-	TRBJ2-5	few	TGCGCCAGCAGTTGGGTCGGAGACGACCAAGAGACCCAGTACTTC	CASSWVGDDQETQYF
TRBV11-2	TRBD1	TRBJ2-1	many	TGTGCCAGCAGCTTCAGGGGACAGGGTGACAATGAGCAGTTCTTC	CASSFRGQGDNEQFF
TRBV20-1	TRBD1	TRBJ1-6	many	TGCAGTGCTCCCCGATCCTATGGACAGGGGGCGAGCTCGTCCTATAATTCACCCCTCCACTTT	CSAPRSYGQGASSSYNSPLHF
TRBV28	-	TRBJ1-6	many	TGTGCCAGCAGTTTAACAATTGGGAATTCACCCCTCCACTTT	CASSLTIGNSPLHF
TRBV29-1	TRBD1	TRBJ1-1	-	TGCAGCGTTGGCAGGGGGCTACAACACACTGAAGCTTTCTTT	CSVGRGLQHTEAFF
TRBV5-1	-	TRBJ2-1	-	TGCGCCAGCAGCTTGGTCGGCAGGGAAAGGGGTGAGCAGTTCTTC	CASSLVGRERGEQFF
TRBV7-2	-	TRBJ2-3	many	TGTGCCAGCAGCTTGAAACTTCGCACAGATACGCAGTATTTT	CASSLKLRTDTQYF
TRBV5-6	-	TRBJ2-1	many	TGTGCCAGCAGCTGGGGGCAGAATGAGCAGTTCTTC	CASSWGQNEQFF
TRBV5-1	-	TRBJ2-5	many	TGCGCCAGCAGCTTGGGGAAGGGGCAAGAGACCCAGTACTTC	CASSLGKGQETQYF